The entry below gives a single TCR beta chain sequence along with its context. As yet, its antigen is unknown. These data originate in a study of cytomegalovirus exposure and HLA in healthy donors. Whole-study findings and limits: It was reported in a later analysis that an Asian-associated ancestry cluster showed fewer N-insertions than the roughly 670-donor mean. For TCR beta chains, V- and J-gene trimming was later linked to a missense DCLRE1C variant. Cytomegalovirus association was assigned to more than 150 TCR beta chains.

The CDR3 totals 14 residues. Germline V gene data show CDR1 as SGHTA and CDR2 as FQGNSA. V lost 3 bases and J 0 bases, leaving 6 bases between the germline ends. It was healthy bone marrow donors who served as donors. The PCR ran on 60 Vbeta and 13 Jbeta primers. The protocol was immunoSEQ multiplex PCR, while the TCRdb copy is restricted to in-frame clones and leaves out a portion. This table has 55,000 to 70,000 clones, around 84% appearing once. Sequencing was performed on PBMCs. This chain links TRBV7-2 with TRBJ2-4, with unresolved D. The receptor comes from a male donor in good health and CMV-seronegative. The CDR3, as DNA: TGTGCCAGCAGCTTCGGGTTAGCCAAAAACATTCAGTACTTC. Its protein product is CASSFGLAKNIQYF.